The 9 T cell receptor beta chains given below trace back to one sample, sequenced in a study of T cell repertoires in cytomegalovirus infection. No antigen has been assigned to these receptors. One entry per CDR3 protein results from TCRdb running MiXCR on the reads. The sample contains approximately 220,000 distinct CDR3 sequences, around two fifths of which appear only once. The sample was CD8+ T cells from cultured PBMCs, taken from culture after CMV antigen stimulation. These receptors were collected from a human donor in good health (CMV status not recorded). Some clones in this sample may be carry-over from other donors' samples.

The chain links TRBV7-3 to TRBJ1-2; 10 nucleotides line up with TRBD1. With V trimmed by 6 bases and J by 3 bases, 4 bases remained unmatched. CDR3 length: 14 amino acids. The germline V gene has CDR1 SGHTA and CDR2 FQGTGA. The chain's CDR3 is CASSSTGGDYGYTF. The CDR3 DNA sequence: TGTGCCAGCAGTTCGACAGGGGGCGACTATGGCTACACCTTC.

This clonotype was detected a few times. J is TRBJ2-7 and V is TRBV7-8; D gene unclear. Germline V gene sequence: CDR1 SGHVS, CDR2 FQNEAQ. Trimming cost V 7 bases and J 4 bases, with 11 bases left between them. CDR3 length equals 12 residues. This CDR3 reads CASTPGFYEQYF. The CDR3 nucleotides read TGTGCCAGCACCCCCGGTTTTTACGAGCAGTACTTC. The full variable domain, its missing parts supplied by reference TRBV7-8 and TRBJ2-7, is GAGVSQSPRYKVAKRGQDVALRCDPISGHVSLFWYQQALGQGPEFLTYFQNEAQLDKSGLPSDRFFAERPEGSVSTLKIQRTQQEDSAVYLCASTPGFYEQYFGPGTRLTVT.

In this sample, this clonotype turned up a few times. The chain couples TRBV4-1 to TRBJ2-3, with 8 bases lining up with TRBD2. The CDR3 covers 16 residues. The V gene end was trimmed by 4 bases and the J gene end by 4 bases; junction bases not matched to a gene: 10. CDR1 is MGHRA and CDR2 is YSYEKL in the germline V gene. CDR3 region: CASSLRTGGASDTQYF. The DNA of the CDR3 is TGCGCCAGCAGCCTCAGGACGGGGGGGGCATCAGATACGCAGTATTTT.

This clonotype was observed many times. The CDR3 nucleotides read TGTGCCAGCAGCCCCCGGACGGACTATAGCAATCAGCCCCAGCATTTT. Its protein is CASSPRTDYSNQPQHF. The chain links TRBV7-8 to TRBJ1-5; D gene uncertain. CDR1 is SGHVS, CDR2 FQNEAQ, per germline. This CDR3 spans 16 amino acids. Trimming left V 5 bases short and J 0 bases short, with 14 bases between. The whole variable domain, remainder taken from reference TRBV7-8 and TRBJ1-5, is GAGVSQSPRYKVAKRGQDVALRCDPISGHVSLFWYQQALGQGPEFLTYFQNEAQLDKSGLPSDRFFAERPEGSVSTLKIQRTQQEDSAVYLCASSPRTDYSNQPQHFGDGTRLSIL.

V is TRBV12-3 or TRBV12-4 and J is TRBJ2-3, with 8 positions matching TRBD1. The CDR3 is 17 residues long. J lost 4 bases, V lost 1 base, and 10 bases had no gene match. Here the CDR3 DNA reads TGTGCCAGCAGTTTAGTTGAGGCAGGGGGCTGGGCAGATACGCAGTATTTT. This sequence encodes CASSLVEAGGWADTQYF.

This chain links TRBV7-8 with TRBJ2-2, with 14 bases that match TRBD2. The CDR3 covers 16 residues. Germline CDR1 is SGHVS and CDR2 is FQNEAQ. J was trimmed by 7 bases and V by 5 bases; bases with no gene match: 6. DNA of the CDR3: TGTGCCAGCAGCCCAGGACTAGCGGGGGGTAACGGGGAGCTGTTTTTT. Amino acids: CASSPGLAGGNGELFF.

CDR3 region: CASMGDNEQFF. CDR3 sequence (DNA): TGTGCCAGCATGGGGGATAATGAGCAGTTCTTC. J is TRBJ2-1 and V is TRBV2; D could derive from TRBD1 or TRBD2 (5 bases each). Germline V lookup: CDR1 SNHLY, CDR2 FYNNEI. Trimming stripped 7 bases from V and 7 bases from J, with 8 bases between. The CDR3 totals 11 residues.

This clonotype has only a few counts. The chain couples TRBV7-9 to TRBJ1-2; TRBD1 aligns across 7 bases. The ends lost 4 bases at V and 5 bases at J; junction bases unmatched: 4. The CDR3 sequence is 13 residues long. Germline values: CDR1 SEHNR, CDR2 FQNEAQ (reference sequence). CDR3 bases: TGTGCCAGCAGCTCCGGGACAGCATATGGCTACACCTTC. It yields the protein CASSSGTAYGYTF.

The V call is TRBV7-6, the J call TRBJ1-1; no clear D gene. The V and J ends lost 5 bases and 3 bases respectively, with 16 bases between them. The CDR3 consists of 15 residues. CDR1 SGHVS and CDR2 FNYEAQ come from the germline V gene. CDR3 region: CASSVQPLGDTEAFF. DNA for the CDR3: TGTGCCAGCAGCGTCCAACCGTTAGGAGACACTGAAGCTTTCTTT.